This T cell receptor beta chain came from a study of radiotherapy plus CTLA-4 blockade in lung cancer. Using immunoSEQ multiplex PCR, the repertoire was profiled, and TCRdb retains in-frame clones only, with some absent. This table has about 80,000 clones, 60% to 85% appearing once. This clonotype originated in a human donor with non-small cell lung cancer whose response to radiotherapy plus ipilimumab could not be evaluated. Some clones in this sample may be carry-over from other donors' samples. Sequenced material: peripheral blood, taken from a patient treated with radiotherapy plus ipilimumab.

The CDR3 DNA reads as TGCGCCAGCAGCCAAGATCTAACAGACTCTGGGGCCAACGTCCTGACTTTC. Translated, it gives CASSQDLTDSGANVLTF. The chain links TRBV4-3 to TRBJ2-6; unclear D gene. The germline CDR1 and CDR2 sequences are LGHNA and YSLEER. Trimming removed 0 bases from V and 0 bases from J, with 9 bases in between. This CDR3 comprises 17 residues.